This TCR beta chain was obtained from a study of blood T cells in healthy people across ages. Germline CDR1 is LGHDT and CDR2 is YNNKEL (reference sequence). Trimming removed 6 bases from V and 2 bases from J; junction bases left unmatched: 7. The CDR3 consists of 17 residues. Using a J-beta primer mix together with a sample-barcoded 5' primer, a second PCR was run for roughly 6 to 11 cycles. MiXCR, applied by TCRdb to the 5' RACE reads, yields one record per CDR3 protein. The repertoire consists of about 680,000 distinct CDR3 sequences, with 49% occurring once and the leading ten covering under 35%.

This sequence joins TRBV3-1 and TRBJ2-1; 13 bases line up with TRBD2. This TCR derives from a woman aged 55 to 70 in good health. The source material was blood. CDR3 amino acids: CASRTSGRPSPYNEQFF. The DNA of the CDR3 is TGTGCCAGCAGGACTAGCGGGAGGCCAAGCCCCTACAATGAGCAGTTCTTC.